A selection of T cell receptor beta chains follows, all from one sample in a study of regulatory T cells in long-lasting Graves disease. TCRdb re-called the multiplex PCR reads through MiXCR, storing one row per CDR3 protein. The sample yields about 430,000 distinct CDR3 sequences, over 20% seen once. The sequencing here drew on peripheral blood mononuclear cells (PBMCs), taken when the disease was refractory, from a patient treated with antithyroid drugs. These receptors were collected from a female donor with Graves disease. Each CDR3 is given with its conserved first and last residue. Each record gives: J gene, V gene, clone size, D gene, CDR3 protein, CDR3 DNA. A D gene is named only where the DNA matches it firmly. Size tells how often a clone was seen (once, few, many) or the class of an expanded clone, and some rows leave it out.

TRBJ1-2,TRBV28,many,NA,CASSFRGMDGYTF,TGTGCCAGCAGTTTTCGGGGGATGGACGGCTACACCTTC
TRBJ2-7,TRBV7-2,NA,NA,CASSSLGMRGSYEQYF,TGTGCCAGCAGCTCTTTAGGGATGCGGGGATCCTACGAGCAGTACTTC
TRBJ2-7,TRBV6-2/TRBV6-3,many,NA,CASRPEGGIGYEQYF,TGTGCCAGCAGACCAGAGGGCGGGATAGGTTACGAGCAGTACTTC
TRBJ1-5,TRBV5-6,many,TRBD1,CASSLAGGTGNQPQHF,TGTGCCAGCAGCTTGGCTGGTGGGACAGGGAATCAGCCCCAGCATTTT
TRBJ1-5,TRBV30,many,TRBD1,CAWSPDRDQPQHF,TGTGCCTGGAGTCCAGACAGGGATCAGCCCCAGCATTTT
TRBJ1-5,TRBV10-1,NA,NA,CASSEWGNSNQPQHF,TGCGCCAGCAGTGAGTGGGGTAATAGCAATCAGCCCCAGCATTTT
TRBJ2-1,TRBV2,NA,TRBD1,CASKDETGSYNEQFF,TGTGCCAGCAAGGATGAGACAGGGTCTTACAATGAGCAGTTCTTC
TRBJ1-1,TRBV19,NA,NA,CASSLGTSTVEAFF,TGTGCCAGTAGTTTGGGGACATCAACGGTTGAAGCTTTCTTT
TRBJ2-7,TRBV6-1,few,TRBD2,CATVHEEERDWKYEQYF,TGTGCCACCGTACACGAGGAGGAGCGGGACTGGAAGTACGAGCAGTACTTC
TRBJ2-2,TRBV12-3/TRBV12-4,NA,TRBD1,CASSPIPPDRTGELFF,TGTGCCAGCAGTCCAATACCCCCGGACAGGACCGGGGAGCTGTTTTTT
TRBJ1-2,TRBV10-3,many,TRBD1,CAIRNMTGPDGYTF,TGTGCCATCAGGAATATGACAGGGCCCGATGGCTACACCTTC
TRBJ1-4,TRBV2,NA,TRBD1,CASSGTGGDVAVEKLFF,TGTGCCAGCTCGGGGACAGGGGGCGACGTGGCGGTCGAAAAACTGTTTTTT
TRBJ2-7,TRBV7-9,few,TRBD1,CASSPTPTGADEQYF,TGTGCCAGCAGCCCCACCCCGACAGGGGCGGACGAGCAGTACTTC
TRBJ2-7,TRBV20-1,few,NA,CSARTGNSYEQYF,TGCAGTGCTAGAACCGGGAACTCCTACGAGCAGTACTTC
TRBJ2-3,TRBV5-5,NA,TRBD1,CASSPSPGGGTDTQYF,TGTGCCAGCAGCCCCTCCCCAGGGGGCGGCACAGATACGCAGTATTTT
TRBJ1-2,TRBV20-1,NA,NA,CSAPEQGHYGYTF,TGCAGTGCTCCAGAGCAGGGACACTATGGCTACACCTTC
TRBJ2-1,TRBV29-1,few,NA,CSVDRVAADNEQFF,TGCAGCGTTGACAGAGTAGCGGCAGACAATGAGCAGTTCTTC